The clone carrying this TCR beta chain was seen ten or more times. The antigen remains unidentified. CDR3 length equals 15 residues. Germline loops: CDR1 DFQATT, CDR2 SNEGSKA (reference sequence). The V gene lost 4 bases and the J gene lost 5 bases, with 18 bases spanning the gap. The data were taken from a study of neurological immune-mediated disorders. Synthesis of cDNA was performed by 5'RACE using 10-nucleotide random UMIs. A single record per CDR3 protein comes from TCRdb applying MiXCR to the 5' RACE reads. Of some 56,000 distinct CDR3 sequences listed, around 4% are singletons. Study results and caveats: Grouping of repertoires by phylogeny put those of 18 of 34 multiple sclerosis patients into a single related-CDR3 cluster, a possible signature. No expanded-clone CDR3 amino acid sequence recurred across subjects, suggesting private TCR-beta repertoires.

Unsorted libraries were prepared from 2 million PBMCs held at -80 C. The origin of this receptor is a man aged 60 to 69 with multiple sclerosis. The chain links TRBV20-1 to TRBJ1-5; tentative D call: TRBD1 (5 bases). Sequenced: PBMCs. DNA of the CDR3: TGCAGTGCTACCCTACTTGATCGGGGCGATCAGCCCCAGCATTTT. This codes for CSATLLDRGDQPQHF.